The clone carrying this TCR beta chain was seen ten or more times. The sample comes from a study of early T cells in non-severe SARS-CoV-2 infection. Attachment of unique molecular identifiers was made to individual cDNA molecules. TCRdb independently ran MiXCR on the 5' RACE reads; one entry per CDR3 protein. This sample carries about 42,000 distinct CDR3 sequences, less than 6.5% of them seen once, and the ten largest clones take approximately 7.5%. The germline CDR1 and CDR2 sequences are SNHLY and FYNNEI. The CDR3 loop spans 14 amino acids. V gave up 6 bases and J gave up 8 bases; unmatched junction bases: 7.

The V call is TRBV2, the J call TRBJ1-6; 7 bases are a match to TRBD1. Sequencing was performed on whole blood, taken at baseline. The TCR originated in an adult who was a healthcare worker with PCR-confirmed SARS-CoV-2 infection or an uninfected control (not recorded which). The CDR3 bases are TGTGCCAGCAGGCAACAGGGGATAGATTCACCCCTCCACTTT. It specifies CASRQQGIDSPLHF.